This entry is about one TCR beta chain. Its antigen remains undetermined. No much larger clone exists at a distance of one base, and base qualities are not known. The sample originates from a study of shared T cell receptors in the human thymus (TCRdb year 2021). Study-wide context: The study examined how self-reactive, shared T-cell receptor alpha chains are generated in the human thymus.

Library generation was performed with the immunoSEQ multiplex PCR assay. TCRdb retrieved this table from immuneACCESS and kept in-frame rearrangements only. Not all clones are present; in checked studies, unresolved V genes account for under half, and no reason is known for the remainder. The sample table holds hundreds of thousands of clones, of which around three quarters were seen once. The top ten clonotypes cover 0.013% of the sample. The CDR3 starts with the cysteine, ends with the phenylalanine, and has 13 residues. The entry retains the CDR3 DNA only, 39 bases that are in frame from base 1. Per the germline V gene, SNHLY is the CDR1 and FYNNEI is the CDR2. Trimmed from V: 3 bases; trimmed from J: 9 bases; junction bases lacking a gene match: 5. The same specimen was also included in a second study, on human thymus T cells. As the second study states: In Finland, the donors were immunologically healthy infants who were having open corrective cardiac surgery for congenital heart defects. Thymus tissue was obtained as surgical resects removed during corrective cardiac surgery. V and J gene segment usage appeared biased in both thymic and peripheral blood repertoires. The related research reported highly overlapping thymic TCR repertoires among unrelated individuals. The study characterized TCR alpha and beta repertoires from seven to nine infant thymus samples and a few related peripheral blood samples. The cohort included six male and a couple of female infants, with donor ages spanning 7 to 244 days. Thymocytes were freed from the tissue by mechanical means and kept at -70 degrees C as pellets of roughly 9-30 million cells. A QIAsymphony instrument was used to extract genomic DNA from the frozen cell pellets. Using the immunoSEQ multiplex PCR assay, the TCRB and TCRAD loci were amplified from a standardized quantity of quality-controlled genomic DNA. The V(D)J region was spanned by amplicons of a length sufficient to cover the CDR3 and to identify V and J genes. Through the commercial immunoSEQ service, the amplicons were sequenced on an Illumina platform. Primer bias and sequencing errors were corrected using previously described methods, and TCRAD and TCRB definitions followed the IMGT database. The repertoires were analysed using immunoSEQ Analyzer 3.0 and VDJTools for basic statistics, V/J segment usage, diversity estimates, rarefaction and pairwise overlap. Diversity was estimated with Chao1, ChaoE, Efron-Thisted, Shannon and inverse Simpson indices, and also on datasets down-sampled to the smallest sample. Repertoire overlap used strict matching of CDR3 nucleotide sequence, V gene and J gene, with Jaccard-based multidimensional scaling clustering. Thymus samples yielded on average roughly 810,000 unique TCRB clonotypes, compared with 75,000 to 100,000 from blood samples.

Sample: thymocytes. The receptor was isolated from a boy less than two years old with a congenital heart defect. Donor details come from another sample of the same person, matched by shared clones. The rearrangement joined TRBV2 to TRBJ1-5; 7 bases in the middle match TRBD1. The CDR3 protein: CASSDEGAPPQHF. The nucleotide sequence reads as follows: TGTGCCAGCAGTGACGAGGGGGCCCCGCCCCAGCATTTT.